These 11 T cell receptor beta chains came from one sample sequenced in a study of blood T cells in healthy people across ages. It was with a sample-barcoded 5' primer and a J-beta primer mix that a second PCR of about 6 to 12 cycles was run. TCRdb analysed the 5' RACE reads with MiXCR anew, one entry per CDR3 protein. The profile shows over 750,000 distinct CDR3 sequences, approximately 25% of them singletons. The sample was also reused in another study, on T cells of mothers and their children.

The sample consisted of blood. These TCRs come from a boy aged 5-17 years in good health.

The rearrangement joins TRBV6-1 to TRBJ2-3; D possibly corresponds to TRBD2 (5 bases). The CDR3 covers 13 residues. The germline gives CDR1 MNHNS, CDR2 SASEGT. With 2 bases removed from V and 5 bases from J, the gap between germline ends came to 8 bases. The chain's CDR3 is CASSERRLDTQYF. Written as DNA, the CDR3 is TGTGCCAGCAGTGAAAGGAGGCTAGATACGCAGTATTTT.

The table lists this clonotype with a few counts. J is TRBJ1-1 and V is TRBV11-2; 9 bases are shared with TRBD1. The V gene's germline CDR1 is SGHAT and CDR2 FQNNGV. The CDR3 is made up of 16 amino acids. The V and J ends lost 2 bases and 1 base, in that order; junction bases with no gene match: 5. Here the CDR3 reads CASSLLGQGPNTEAFF. In DNA form, the CDR3 reads TGTGCCAGCAGCTTACTTGGACAGGGGCCGAACACTGAAGCTTTCTTT. Drawing the rest from reference TRBV11-2 and TRBJ1-1, the complete variable domain is EAGVAQSPRYKIIEKRQSVAFWCNPISGHATLYWYQQILGQGPKLLIQFQNNGVVDDSQLPKDRFSAERLKGVDSTLKIQPAKLEDSAVYLCASSLLGQGPNTEAFFGQGTRLTVV.

J is TRBJ1-2 and V is TRBV29-1; D is perhaps TRBD1 (6 bases). Per the germline V gene, CDR1 is SQVTM and CDR2 is ANQGSEA. This CDR3 comprises 12 residues. Trimming removed 3 bases from V and 4 bases from J, with 9 bases in between. The CDR3 is CSVDQGSYGYTF. CDR3 in DNA: TGCAGCGTTGATCAGGGGAGCTATGGCTACACCTTC.

This clonotype turned up a few times. The chain couples TRBV9 to TRBJ2-3; TRBD1 agrees at 7 bases. Germline V gene sequence: CDR1 SGDLS, CDR2 YYNGEE. There are 16 residues in the CDR3. J gave up 0 bases and V 5 bases, and 9 bases lay outside the gene matches. The CDR3 DNA reads TGTGCCAGCAGTCTTGGACAGGATTTTAGCACAGATACGCAGTATTTT. Translating gives CASSLGQDFSTDTQYF.

This clonotype was seen only a few times. The chain links TRBV7-2 to TRBJ2-1; TRBD2 aligns across 10 bases. The CDR3 sequence is 13 residues long. V shed 2 bases, J shed 14 bases, and the junction held 6 bases outside the gene matches. Germline assignment: CDR1 SGHTA and CDR2 FQGNSA. CDR3 nucleotide sequence: TGTGCCAGCAGCTTAACCCTAGCGGGAGAGAAGTTCTTC. This gives the protein CASSLTLAGEKFF.

In its sample, this clonotype was seen a few times. This chain connects TRBV20-1 to TRBJ2-5; 7 bases agree with TRBD2. The J call may be faulty, since TRBJ2-7 better matches the DNA end. This CDR3 has 14 amino acids. Germline CDR1 DFQATT, CDR2 SNEGSKA (reference sequence). CDR3 DNA: TGCAGTGCTAGATCCATGACTAGCCCCTACGAGCAGTACTTC. Translated, it gives CSARSMTSPYEQYF.

The chain uses TRBV18 and TRBJ1-4; D remains unclear. The CDR3 totals 16 residues. The germline CDR1 and CDR2 sequences are KGHSH and LQKENI. V was shortened by 3 bases and J by 8 bases, with 19 bases between the two germline ends. The CDR3 is CASSPGLKAFREKLFF. The CDR3 bases are TGTGCCAGCTCACCGGGCCTAAAGGCTTTTCGAGAAAAACTGTTTTTT. The full variable domain, in which reference TRBV18 and TRBJ1-4 provide the parts outside the CDR3, is NAGVMQNPRHLVRRRGQEARLRCSPMKGHSHVYWYRQLPEEGLKFMVYLQKENIIDESGMPKERFSAEFPKEGPSILRIQQVVRGDSAAYFCASSPGLKAFREKLFFGSGTQLSVL.

A note on this clonotype: Germline is not matched at one junction end, which may reflect a read error. CDR3 sequence (DNA): TGTTCCAGCAGCTCCGACAGAGCCCAAGAGACCCAGTACTTC. Translating gives CSSSSDRAQETQYF. This sequence joins TRBV7-3 and TRBJ2-5; D may be TRBD1 (5 bases). There are 14 residues in the CDR3. CDR1 and CDR2 (germline): SGHTA, FQGTGA.

In this sample, this clonotype turned up a few times. The chain recombines TRBV28 with TRBJ2-5; D may be TRBD1 (6 bases). The CDR3 has 14 amino acids. CDR1 is MDHEN and CDR2 is SYDVKM in the germline V gene. V lost 6 bases, J lost 0 bases, and 11 bases lay in between. The CDR3 loop is CASREDSYQETQYF. The CDR3 coding sequence is TGTGCCAGCAGGGAGGACAGTTACCAAGAGACCCAGTACTTC.

This clonotype was observed a handful of times. For the CDR3, the DNA is TGTGCCAGCAGCTTAGCGAGACAGTCCTATGAGCAGTTCTTC. Translation gives CASSLARQSYEQFF. The chain employs TRBV7-9 and TRBJ2-7; possible D gene TRBD1, 5 bases. The better agreement between TRBJ2-1 and the DNA end casts doubt on the J call. CDR1 SEHNR and CDR2 FQNEAQ come from the germline V gene (reference sequence). This CDR3 comprises 14 residues.

The sample holds a few counts of this clonotype. The V and J genes are TRBV29-1 and TRBJ2-5; 7 nucleotides agree with TRBD1. This CDR3 is built from 14 residues. In germline, CDR1 is SQVTM, CDR2 ANQGSEA. V trimming: 2 bases; J trimming: 5 bases; junction bases outside the gene matches: 8. The CDR3 DNA reads as TGCAGCGTTGAAACAAAGGGGGCGTTGGAGACCCAGTACTTC. This gives the protein CSVETKGALETQYF.